This T cell receptor beta chain was identified in a study of T-cell memory formation after mild COVID-19. This clonotype was observed a few times. Trimming pared 3 bases from V and 10 bases from J, leaving 20 bases between. This CDR3 is built from 15 residues. The germline V gene has CDR1 MGHRA and CDR2 YSYEKL. TCRdb independently ran MiXCR on the 5' RACE reads; one entry per CDR3 protein. Seen here are approximately 210,000 distinct CDR3 sequences, roughly 30% observed once, and the top ten hold roughly 10%. The sequence was collected from an adult woman who had mild COVID-19 (a few samples of this study predate the infection). Cell type and time point are not known. V and J are TRBV4-1 and TRBJ2-3, with a possible D match to TRBD2 (5 bases). The sample taken for sequencing was PBMCs or a T cell subset sorted from them (not recorded which). The CDR3 nucleotides are TGCGCCAGCAGCCAGGTGGGGTTCGGAGGTGCGGCGCAGTATTTT. Its translation: CASSQVGFGGAAQYF.